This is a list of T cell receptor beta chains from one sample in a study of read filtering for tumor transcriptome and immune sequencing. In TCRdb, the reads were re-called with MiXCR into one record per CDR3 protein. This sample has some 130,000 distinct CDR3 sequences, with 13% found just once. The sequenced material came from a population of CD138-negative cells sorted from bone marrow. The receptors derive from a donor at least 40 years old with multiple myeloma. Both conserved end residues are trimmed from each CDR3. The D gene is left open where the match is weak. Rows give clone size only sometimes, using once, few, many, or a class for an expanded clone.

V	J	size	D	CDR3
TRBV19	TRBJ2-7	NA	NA	ASSMGNEQY
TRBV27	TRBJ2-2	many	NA	ASSFPNTGELF
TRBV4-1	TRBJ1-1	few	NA	ASSWDRREAF
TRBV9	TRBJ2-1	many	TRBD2	ASSAQRGNNEQF
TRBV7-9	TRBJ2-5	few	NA	ASSSTMAQY
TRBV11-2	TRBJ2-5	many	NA	ASSLVDGPYAGETQY
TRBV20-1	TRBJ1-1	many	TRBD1	SARDALRRTGFDAEAF
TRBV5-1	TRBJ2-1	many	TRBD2	ASSLESSGNNEQF
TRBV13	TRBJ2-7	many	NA	ASSYGQPRRGEQY
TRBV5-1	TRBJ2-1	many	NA	ASSLDGGTAYNEQF
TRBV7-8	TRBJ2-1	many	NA	ASSPLIEQF
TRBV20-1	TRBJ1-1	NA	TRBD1	SGQGPGDTEAF
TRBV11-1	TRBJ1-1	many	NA	ASSLDNPSVNTEAF
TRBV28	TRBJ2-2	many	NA	ASSPTSGQGKTGELF
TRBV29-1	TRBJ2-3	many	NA	SVAPITDTQY
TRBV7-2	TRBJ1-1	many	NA	ASSLQRRTEAF
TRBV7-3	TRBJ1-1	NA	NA	ASSLTGRGLEAL
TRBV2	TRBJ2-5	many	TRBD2	ASSKSFGTSVPQETQY
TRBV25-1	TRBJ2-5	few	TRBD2	ASSESPAGGPRGDRTQY
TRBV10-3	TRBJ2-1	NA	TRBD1	AIGEGQGANEQF
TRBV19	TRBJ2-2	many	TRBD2	ASSIAGGDTGELF
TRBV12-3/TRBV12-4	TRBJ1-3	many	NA	ASLTWDSGNTIY
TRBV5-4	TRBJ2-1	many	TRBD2	ASSLGLGTSGSDNEQF
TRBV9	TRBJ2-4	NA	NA	ASSVGDPRRSKNIQY
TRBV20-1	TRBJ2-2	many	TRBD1	SASTGGQLSTGELF
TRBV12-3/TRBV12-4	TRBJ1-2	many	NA	ASSAYRVNYGYT
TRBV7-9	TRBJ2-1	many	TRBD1	ASSKRTGNNEQF
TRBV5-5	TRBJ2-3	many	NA	ASSIGPRTDTQY
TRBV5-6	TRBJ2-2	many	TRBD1	ASSPGVRGQGLLGELF
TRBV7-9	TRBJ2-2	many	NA	ASSLTVAGELF
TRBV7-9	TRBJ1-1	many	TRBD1	ASSSDRAGTEAF